The clone carrying this T cell receptor (beta chain) was seen a few times. The antigen is not known. These data come from a study of T-cell reconstitution after alpha-beta-depleted transplantation in children. Regarding the study as a whole: By about two months after transplant, alpha-beta T cells reportedly arose from several hundred graft clones that had expanded. At one year after transplant, newly produced T cells mostly accounted for T-cell counts and diversity.

The V and J ends lost 0 bases and 3 bases, in that order; junction bases with no gene match: 11. The CDR3 has 18 residues. Per the germline V gene, CDR1 is SGHDN and CDR2 is FVKESK. Unique molecular identifiers featured in how the TCRbeta library was prepared. MiXCR was run by TCRdb on the PCR reads, yielding one entry per CDR3 protein. Of approximately 800,000 distinct CDR3 sequences listed, roughly 15% are singletons. This sequence was found in a male patient younger than 18 who had a stem cell transplant for acute lymphoblastic leukemia, so the T cells may come from the graft donor. This chain links TRBV14 with TRBJ1-3; 7 bases are shared with TRBD1. The source material was PBMCs, mostly from graft donor cells, sampled 360 days after TCRalphabeta/CD19-depleted stem cell transplant. The CDR3 region has the DNA TGTGCCAGCAGCCAAGACCTGAGGGTGACAGGGTGTGGAAACACCATATATTTT. Translating it yields CASSQDLRVTGCGNTIYF.